This T cell receptor (beta chain) was recovered during a study of shared clonotypes between healthy human individuals (dated by TCRdb to the early 2020s). Regarding the study in general: A couple of women and a few men aged 18 to 49 years were included in the cohort. For each donor, CD4 naive and CD4 memory were each run on three plates, CD8 naive on two plates, and CD8 memory on one plate. To estimate repertoire size and how much clonotype sharing occurs between individuals, the study deeply sequenced the blood TCR repertoires of a handful of healthy adults. To increase sequencing depth and limit assay-specific biases, different laboratories used diverse techniques to prepare libraries and sequence TCR repertoires. Each donor's leukapheresis produced roughly between roughly 0.9 and 8.9 billion PBMCs. Results the study describes overall, beyond this receptor: Clonotypes shared by all four sorted-subset donors showed higher generation probabilities than non-shared clonotypes. The small number of donors limited the genetic and exposure-history diversity represented. Estimated clonotype richness was generally larger for naive than for memory subsets. Based on pairwise subsampling, the degree of clonotype sharing among donors was expected to be affected by sequencing depth. Sampling was restricted to blood, and TCR repertoires in tissues likely differ from the TCR repertoires found in blood. Even with the large sequencing depth, rarefaction of the sorted-subset datasets indicated that sequencing was incomplete. When a handful of donors were compared, the shared fraction of clonotypes was around 5% for naive CD4, roughly 3.4% for naive CD8, roughly 2.3% for memory CD4, and around 0.37% for memory CD8.

From the cysteine up to the phenylalanine, the CDR3 has a length of 16 residues. Only the CDR3 DNA stays, 48 bases, in frame from base 1. V ends up 4 bases short and J 5 bases short, with an unmatched junction base count of 10. CDR1 and CDR2, looked up from the germline V gene, are MDHEN and SYDVKM. About this clone itself: This receptor's antigen is unknown. Base qualities are not recorded, but no much larger clone differs from it by a single base.

Using the deep immunoSEQ assay, TCR CDR3 regions were amplified from genomic DNA by multiplex PCR. Extracted genomic DNA from each cell subset was spread evenly across all wells of several immunoSEQ 96-well plates, with each plate serving as a replicate. For sorted subsets, around 200 ng genomic DNA, equal to 30,000 to 35,000 T cell genomes, was loaded into each replicate PCR. The purified libraries were quantified using a Qubit 3.0 fluorometer, sized with a Bioanalyzer 2100, and then quantified again using the KAPA Library Quantification kit. Each immunoSEQ 96-well plate was sequenced on its own single-read 150-cycle Illumina NextSeq 550 flow cell. Per the source publication's procedure: The immunoSEQ output contained only junctional sequences without quality scores, so filtering could not match that applied to full-length reads. To assign V/J genes and CDR3, sequences were annotated using PyIR, a Python wrapper for IgBLAST v1.9, with IMGT germline references. Reads were filtered out if the reads had weak V/J assignments (E-value above 1e-6), no CDR3, stop codons, out-of-frame junctions, or ambiguous translated residues. V3J clonotypes were defined as sequences sharing the same inferred V gene, J gene, and CDR3 amino acid sequence. Percentage overlap between repertoires was computed as shared unique clonotypes divided by the size of the smaller repertoire. Three approaches were used to assess repertoire richness: RTK rarefaction, the Chao1 estimator, and Recon v2.1 estimates of unobserved clonotypes. Generation probabilities were computed with OLGA for all TCRbeta clonotypes obtained by the gDNA method from several donors. The table was pulled from immuneACCESS by TCRdb, which kept in-frame rearrangements only. Such tables lose some clones; where checked, under half of the loss comes from unresolved V genes, and the rest has no known cause. That table is the source of V, J and clone size, and D and trimming were worked out from the DNA. This sample lists roughly 700,000 clones; 74% were detected once. 1.7% of the sample lies in the top ten.

The donors were healthy, HIV-negative adults with no recently reported acute infections or vaccinations. Every donor was a Caucasian adult residing in Nashville, Tennessee, USA. Magnetic negative selection was used to enrich CD4+ T cells, after which naive cells were positively selected on CD45RA and the negative fraction became the memory subset. Blood was collected by leukapheresis, and PBMCs were isolated by Ficoll-Histopaque density gradient centrifugation and then cryopreserved in liquid nitrogen vapor phase. Analytical flow cytometry was used to check the purity and quantity of every magnetically sorted T cell population. Genomic DNA was isolated from every sorted fraction and measured by UV absorbance on a Nanodrop 2000c.

Rearrangement joined TRBV28 to TRBJ1-2, with 10 bases aligning to TRBD1. The receptor comes from a woman aged 25 to 39 in good health. Source material: memory CD4+ T cells sorted from blood. According to the study, the label for this sample's cell subset or site signals: CD45RA-negative fraction. In nucleotides, the sequence is TGTGCCAGCAGTTACCCTGGGGGACAGGGGCGGTATGGCTACACCTTC. Protein translation: CASSYPGGQGRYGYTF.